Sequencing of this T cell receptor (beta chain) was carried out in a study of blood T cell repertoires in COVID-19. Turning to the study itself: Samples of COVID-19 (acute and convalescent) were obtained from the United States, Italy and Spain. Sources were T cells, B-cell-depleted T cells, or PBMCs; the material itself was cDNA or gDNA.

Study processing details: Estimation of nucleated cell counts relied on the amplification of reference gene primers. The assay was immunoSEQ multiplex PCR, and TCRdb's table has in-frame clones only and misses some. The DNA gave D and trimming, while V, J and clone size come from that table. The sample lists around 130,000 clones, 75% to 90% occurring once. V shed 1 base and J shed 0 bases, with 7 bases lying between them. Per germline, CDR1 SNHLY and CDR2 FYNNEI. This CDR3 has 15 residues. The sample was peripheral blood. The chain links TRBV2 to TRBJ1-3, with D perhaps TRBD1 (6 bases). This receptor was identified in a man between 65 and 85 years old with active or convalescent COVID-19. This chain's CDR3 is CASSEGGGSGNTIYF. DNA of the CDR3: TGTGCCAGCAGTGAAGGAGGGGGCTCTGGAAACACCATATATTTT.